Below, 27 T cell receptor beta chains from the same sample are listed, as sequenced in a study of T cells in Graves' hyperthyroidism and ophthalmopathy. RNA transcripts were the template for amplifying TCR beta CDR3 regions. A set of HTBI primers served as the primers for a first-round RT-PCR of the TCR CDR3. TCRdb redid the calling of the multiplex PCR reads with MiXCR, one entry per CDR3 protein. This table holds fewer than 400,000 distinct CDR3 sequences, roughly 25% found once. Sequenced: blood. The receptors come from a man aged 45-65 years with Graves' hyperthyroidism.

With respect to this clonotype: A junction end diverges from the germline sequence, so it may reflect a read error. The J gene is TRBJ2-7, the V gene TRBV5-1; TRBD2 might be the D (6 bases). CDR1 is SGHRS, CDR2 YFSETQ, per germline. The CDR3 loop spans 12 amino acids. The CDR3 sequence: CASSRESYEQHF. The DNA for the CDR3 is TGCGCCAGCAGCCGGGAGTCCTACGAGCAGCACTTC.

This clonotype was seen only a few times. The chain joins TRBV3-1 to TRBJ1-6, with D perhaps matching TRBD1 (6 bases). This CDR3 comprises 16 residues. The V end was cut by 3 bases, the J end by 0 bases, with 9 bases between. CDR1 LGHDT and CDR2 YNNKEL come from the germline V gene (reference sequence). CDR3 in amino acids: CASSHGTNSYNSPLHF. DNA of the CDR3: TGTGCCAGCAGCCATGGGACAAACTCCTATAATTCACCCCTCCACTTT.

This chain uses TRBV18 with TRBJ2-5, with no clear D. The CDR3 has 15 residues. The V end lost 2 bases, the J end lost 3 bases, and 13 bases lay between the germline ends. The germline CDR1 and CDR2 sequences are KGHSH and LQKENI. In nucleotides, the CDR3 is TGTGCCAGCTCACCAGGGATCGACGGAGAAGAGACCCAGTACTTC. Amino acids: CASSPGIDGEETQYF.

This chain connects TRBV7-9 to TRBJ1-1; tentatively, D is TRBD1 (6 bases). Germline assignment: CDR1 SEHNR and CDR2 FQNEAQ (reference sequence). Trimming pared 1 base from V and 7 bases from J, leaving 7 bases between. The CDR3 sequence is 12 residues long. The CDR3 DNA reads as TGTGCCAGCAGCTTAGAACAGGGTGAAGCTTTCTTT. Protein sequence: CASSLEQGEAFF.

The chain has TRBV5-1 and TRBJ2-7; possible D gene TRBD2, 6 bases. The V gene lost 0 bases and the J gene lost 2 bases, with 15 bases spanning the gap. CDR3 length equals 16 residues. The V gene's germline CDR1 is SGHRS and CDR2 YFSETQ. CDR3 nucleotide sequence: TGCGCCAGCAGCTTGGAAAGTGCGGGGCGGACCTACGAGCAGTACTTC. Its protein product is CASSLESAGRTYEQYF.

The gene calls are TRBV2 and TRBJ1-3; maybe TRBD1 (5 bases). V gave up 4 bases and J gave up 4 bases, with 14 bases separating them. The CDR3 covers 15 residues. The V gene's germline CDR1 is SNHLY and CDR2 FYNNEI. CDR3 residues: CASSVQGVRGNTIYF. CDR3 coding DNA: TGTGCCAGCAGTGTCCAGGGTGTAAGAGGAAACACCATATATTTT.

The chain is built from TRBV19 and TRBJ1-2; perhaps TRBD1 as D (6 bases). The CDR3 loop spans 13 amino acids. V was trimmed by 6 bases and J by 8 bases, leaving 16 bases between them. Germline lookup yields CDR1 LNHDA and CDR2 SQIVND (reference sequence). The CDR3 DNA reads TGTGCCAGTAGGAAGCGGGGGGGGCAAGGCTACACCTTC. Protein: CASRKRGGQGYTF.

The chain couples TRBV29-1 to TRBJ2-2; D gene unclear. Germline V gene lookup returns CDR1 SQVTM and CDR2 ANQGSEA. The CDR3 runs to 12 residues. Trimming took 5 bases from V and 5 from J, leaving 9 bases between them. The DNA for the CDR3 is TGCAGCGTTCCGCAAGGGACCGGGGAGCTGTTTTTT. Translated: CSVPQGTGELFF.

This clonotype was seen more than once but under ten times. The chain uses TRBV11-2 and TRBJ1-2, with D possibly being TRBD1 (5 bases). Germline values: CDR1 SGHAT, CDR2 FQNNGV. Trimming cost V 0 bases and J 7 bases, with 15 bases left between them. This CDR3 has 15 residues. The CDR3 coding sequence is TGTGCCAGCAGCTTAGAATCCACTAGCGGGGCTGGCTACACCTTC. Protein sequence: CASSLESTSGAGYTF. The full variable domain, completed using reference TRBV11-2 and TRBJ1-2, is EAGVAQSPRYKIIEKRQSVAFWCNPISGHATLYWYQQILGQGPKLLIQFQNNGVVDDSQLPKDRFSAERLKGVDSTLKIQPAKLEDSAVYLCASSLESTSGAGYTFGSGTRLTVV.

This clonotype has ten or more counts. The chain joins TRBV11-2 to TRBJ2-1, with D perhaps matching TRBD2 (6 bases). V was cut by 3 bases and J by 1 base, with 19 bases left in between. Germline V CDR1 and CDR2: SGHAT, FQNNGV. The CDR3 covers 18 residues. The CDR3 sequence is CASSFLGGADISYNEQFF. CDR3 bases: TGTGCCAGCAGCTTCCTTGGCGGGGCAGACATATCCTACAATGAGCAGTTCTTC.

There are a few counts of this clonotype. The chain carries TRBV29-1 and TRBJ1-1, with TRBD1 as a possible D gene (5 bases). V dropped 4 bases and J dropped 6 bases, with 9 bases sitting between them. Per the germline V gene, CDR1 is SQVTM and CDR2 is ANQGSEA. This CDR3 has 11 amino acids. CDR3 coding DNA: TGCAGCGTTGCAGGGTGGGCTGAAGCTTTCTTT. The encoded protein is CSVAGWAEAFF.

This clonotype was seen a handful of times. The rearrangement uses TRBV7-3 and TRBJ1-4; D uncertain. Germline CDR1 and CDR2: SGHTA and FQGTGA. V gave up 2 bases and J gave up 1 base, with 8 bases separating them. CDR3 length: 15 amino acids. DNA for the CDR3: TGTGCCAGCAGCTTATCCGCAGGAACTAATGAAAAACTGTTTTTT. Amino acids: CASSLSAGTNEKLFF.

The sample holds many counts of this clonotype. The CDR3 loop is CASPTSGDYNEQFF. The CDR3 DNA sequence: TGTGCCAGCCCGACTAGCGGCGACTACAATGAGCAGTTCTTC. This rearrangement joins TRBV2 to TRBJ2-1, with TRBD2 matching over 9 bases. J was trimmed by 3 bases and V by 8 bases; bases with no gene match: 5. Germline CDR1 SNHLY, CDR2 FYNNEI. CDR3 length equals 14 residues.

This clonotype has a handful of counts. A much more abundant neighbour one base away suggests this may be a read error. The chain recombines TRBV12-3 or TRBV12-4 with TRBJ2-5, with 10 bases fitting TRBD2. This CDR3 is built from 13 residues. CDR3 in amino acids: CACRLAGEETQYF. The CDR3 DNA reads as TGTGCCTGCAGGCTAGCGGGAGAAGAGACCCAGTACTTC.

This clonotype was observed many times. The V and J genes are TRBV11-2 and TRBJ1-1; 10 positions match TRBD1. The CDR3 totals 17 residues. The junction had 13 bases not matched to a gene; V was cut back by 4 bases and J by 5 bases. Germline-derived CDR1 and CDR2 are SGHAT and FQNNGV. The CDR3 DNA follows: TGTGCCAGCAGCTCATTAATAGGACAGGGGGTTTCGACTGAAGCTTTCTTT. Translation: CASSSLIGQGVSTEAFF.

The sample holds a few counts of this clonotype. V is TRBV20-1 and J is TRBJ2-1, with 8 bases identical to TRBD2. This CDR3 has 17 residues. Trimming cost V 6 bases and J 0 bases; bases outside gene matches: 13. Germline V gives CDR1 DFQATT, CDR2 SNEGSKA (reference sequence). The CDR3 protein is CSALPQTSDASYNEQFF. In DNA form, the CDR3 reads TGCAGTGCCCTCCCTCAGACTAGCGATGCCTCCTACAATGAGCAGTTCTTC.

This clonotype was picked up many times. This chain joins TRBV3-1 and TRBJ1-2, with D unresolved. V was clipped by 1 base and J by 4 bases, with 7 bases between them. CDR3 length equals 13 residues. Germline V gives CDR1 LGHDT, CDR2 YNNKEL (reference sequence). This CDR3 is CASSQGLIYGYTF. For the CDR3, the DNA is TGTGCCAGCAGCCAAGGACTGATCTATGGCTACACCTTC.

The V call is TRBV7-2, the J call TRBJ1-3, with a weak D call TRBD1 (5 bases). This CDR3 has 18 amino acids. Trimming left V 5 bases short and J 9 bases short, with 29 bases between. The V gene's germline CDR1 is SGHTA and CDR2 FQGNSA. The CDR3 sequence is CASSLDGRPGRAASTIYF. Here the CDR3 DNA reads TGTGCCAGCAGCCTCGACGGTAGGCCGGGACGGGCGGCGTCCACCATATATTTT. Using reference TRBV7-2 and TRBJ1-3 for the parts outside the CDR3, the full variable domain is GAGVSQSPSNKVTEKGKDVELRCDPISGHTALYWYRQSLGQGLEFLIYFQGNSAPDKSGLPSDRFSAERTGGSVSTLTIQRTQQEDSAVYLCASSLDGRPGRAASTIYFGEGSWLTVV.

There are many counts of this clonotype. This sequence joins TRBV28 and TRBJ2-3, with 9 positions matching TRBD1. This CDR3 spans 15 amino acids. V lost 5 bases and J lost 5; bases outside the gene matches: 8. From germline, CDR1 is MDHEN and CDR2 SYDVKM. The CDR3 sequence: CASSLTGTGIDTQYF. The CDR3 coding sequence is TGTGCCAGCAGTCTAACCGGGACAGGGATAGATACGCAGTATTTT.

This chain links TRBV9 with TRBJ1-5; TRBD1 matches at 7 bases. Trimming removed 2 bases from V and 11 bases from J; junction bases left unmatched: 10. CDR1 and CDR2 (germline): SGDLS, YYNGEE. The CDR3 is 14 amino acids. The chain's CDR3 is CASSVRGRPWAQHF. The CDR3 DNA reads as TGTGCCAGCAGCGTCAGGGGGAGGCCTTGGGCCCAGCATTTT.

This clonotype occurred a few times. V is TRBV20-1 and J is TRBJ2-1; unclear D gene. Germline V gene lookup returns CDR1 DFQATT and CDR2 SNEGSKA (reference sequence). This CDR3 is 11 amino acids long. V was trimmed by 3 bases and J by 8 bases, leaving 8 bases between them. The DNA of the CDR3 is TGCAGTGCTAGTTACGACGATGAGCAGTTCTTC. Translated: CSASYDDEQFF.

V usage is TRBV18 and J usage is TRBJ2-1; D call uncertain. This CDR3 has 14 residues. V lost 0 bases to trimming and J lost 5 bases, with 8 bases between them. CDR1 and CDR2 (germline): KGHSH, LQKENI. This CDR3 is CASSPPSEHNEQFF. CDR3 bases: TGTGCCAGCTCACCACCGAGCGAGCACAATGAGCAGTTCTTC.

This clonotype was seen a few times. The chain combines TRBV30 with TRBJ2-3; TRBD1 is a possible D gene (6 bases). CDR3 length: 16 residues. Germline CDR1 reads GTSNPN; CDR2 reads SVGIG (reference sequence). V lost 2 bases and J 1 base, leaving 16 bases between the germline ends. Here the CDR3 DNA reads TGTGCCTGGAGTAAGGGGACAAAGGTCCGCACAGATACGCAGTATTTT. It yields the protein CAWSKGTKVRTDTQYF.

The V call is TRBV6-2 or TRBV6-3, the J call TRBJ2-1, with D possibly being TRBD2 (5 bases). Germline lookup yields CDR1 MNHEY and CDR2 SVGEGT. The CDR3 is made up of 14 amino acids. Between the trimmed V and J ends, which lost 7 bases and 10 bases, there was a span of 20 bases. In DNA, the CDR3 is TGTGCCAGCATTTATAGCGATTCCGGCGAGGAGCAGTTCTTC. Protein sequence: CASIYSDSGEEQFF.

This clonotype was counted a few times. CDR3 sequence (DNA): TGCGCCAGGGGACGGACTAGCGGGAAGGCGTGGTCCTACAATGAGCAGTTCTTC. It translates to CARGRTSGKAWSYNEQFF. The rearrangement joins TRBV5-1 to TRBJ2-1, with 12 positions matching TRBD2. The CDR3 spans 18 residues. Trimming removed 8 bases from V and 1 base from J; junction bases left unmatched: 13. The V gene's germline CDR1 is SGHRS and CDR2 YFSETQ.

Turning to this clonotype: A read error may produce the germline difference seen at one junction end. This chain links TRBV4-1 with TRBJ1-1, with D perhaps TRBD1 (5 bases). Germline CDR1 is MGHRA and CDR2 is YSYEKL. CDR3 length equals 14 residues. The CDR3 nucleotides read TGTGCCAGCGGGGGATCGGACATAAACACTGAAGCTTTCTTT. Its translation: CASGGSDINTEAFF.

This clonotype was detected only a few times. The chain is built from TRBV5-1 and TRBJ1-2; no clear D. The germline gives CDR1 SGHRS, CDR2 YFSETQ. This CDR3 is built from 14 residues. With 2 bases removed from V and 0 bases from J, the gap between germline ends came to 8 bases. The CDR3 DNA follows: TGCGCCAGCAGCTTTGGCGATTCTAACTATGGCTACACCTTC. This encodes CASSFGDSNYGYTF.